A few counts support the clone carrying this TCR beta chain. The data belong to a study of patients and donors after allogeneic stem cell transplantation. Each CDR3 protein is one row after TCRdb ran MiXCR on the RT-PCR reads. Found here are around 90,000 distinct CDR3 sequences, 45% to 50% of them singletons; the top ten hold roughly two thirds. The receptor was isolated from a human donor who was either an allogeneic HSCT recipient or a stem cell or donor lymphocyte infusion donor (not recorded which). It is not recorded whose cells these are; they may come from a transplant donor. Input material: blood, either unsorted or a sorted T cell fraction (not recorded which).

CDR3 nucleotide sequence: TGTGCCAGCAGTTTTCGGACAGGGGTCACTGAAGCTTTCTTT. This encodes CASSFRTGVTEAFF. The V call is TRBV12-3 or TRBV12-4, the J call TRBJ1-1, with 9 bases that match TRBD1. The CDR3 is 14 amino acids. V was clipped by 3 bases and J by 4 bases; unmatched bases: 3.